This T cell receptor beta chain was sequenced in a study of blood T cell repertoires in COVID-19. Study background: Spain, Italy and the United States supplied samples that represented acute and convalescent COVID-19. PBMCs, B-cell-depleted T cells, or T cells provided the cDNA or gDNA that made up the material.

Per the authors' pipeline: Amplification of reference gene primers was used by the study to estimate nucleated cell counts. Assay used: immunoSEQ multiplex PCR; TCRdb lists only in-frame clones, some missing. V and J calls and clone size follow that table, whereas D and trimming were derived from the DNA. This table holds 45,000 to 55,000 clones, about nine tenths found once. V lost 2 bases and J 0 bases, leaving 13 bases between the germline ends. The germline V gene has CDR1 LGHNA and CDR2 YSLEER. This CDR3 is 16 amino acids long. Material: peripheral blood. V usage is TRBV4-3 and J usage is TRBJ1-2; D remains ambiguous. The source is a woman between 35 and 50 years old with active COVID-19. Written as DNA, the CDR3 is TGCGCCAGCAGCCAACATGCAGGACTCACTAACTATGGCTACACCTTC. This encodes CASSQHAGLTNYGYTF.